This TCR beta chain was sequenced in a study of response to subunit inactivated influenza vaccine. General observations from the study: The authors suggested that every seasonal influenza vaccination recruits few new T cells.

With respect to this clonotype: The antigen remains unidentified.

Trimming cost V 0 bases and J 0 bases, with 8 bases left between them. Germline CDR1 and CDR2: LGHNA and YSLEER. CDR3 length: 16 residues. A single record per CDR3 protein comes from TCRdb applying MiXCR to the RT-PCR reads. The table has about half a million distinct CDR3 sequences, about a tenth seen once. This chain connects TRBV4-3 to TRBJ1-4, with D perhaps matching TRBD1 (6 bases). This TCR was sampled from a man aged 45-65 years who received an inactivated influenza vaccine. This sample comprised PBMCs from blood, obtained about 40 days after vaccination. The CDR3 here is CASSQEGGTTNEKLFF. DNA for the CDR3: TGCGCCAGCAGCCAAGAGGGGGGCACAACTAATGAAAAACTGTTTTTT.